This T cell receptor beta chain was captured in a study of beta chain features in type 1 diabetes. As every portion of the isolated RNA was reverse transcribed, the sequencing read expressed TCRB transcripts. Sequenced by immunoSEQ multiplex PCR; TCRdb stores in-frame clones only, minus some. Here the sample spans roughly 290,000 clones, 15% being singletons. A heparinised blood draw that averaged roughly 120 mL was obtained once from each donor. V shed 5 bases and J shed 2 bases, with 12 bases lying between them. Germline CDR1 reads MNHEY; CDR2 reads SMNVEV (reference sequence). The CDR3 has 15 residues. Of note for this clone: Its antigen remains unknown.

Points from the study as a whole: PCR might favor shorter templates, equally in patients and controls. Shortening that was moderate but significant affected the TCRB CDR3s of Type 1 diabetes patients in all four CD4+ subsets.

The TCR sequence derives from a man younger than 35 with type 1 diabetes. The source material was naive CD4+ T cells from blood. V usage is TRBV27 and J usage is TRBJ2-2; D is unclear. The CDR3 sequence: CASSLRGPNTGELFF. The DNA for the CDR3 is TGTGCCAGCAGTCTTCGAGGCCCTAACACCGGGGAGCTGTTTTTT.